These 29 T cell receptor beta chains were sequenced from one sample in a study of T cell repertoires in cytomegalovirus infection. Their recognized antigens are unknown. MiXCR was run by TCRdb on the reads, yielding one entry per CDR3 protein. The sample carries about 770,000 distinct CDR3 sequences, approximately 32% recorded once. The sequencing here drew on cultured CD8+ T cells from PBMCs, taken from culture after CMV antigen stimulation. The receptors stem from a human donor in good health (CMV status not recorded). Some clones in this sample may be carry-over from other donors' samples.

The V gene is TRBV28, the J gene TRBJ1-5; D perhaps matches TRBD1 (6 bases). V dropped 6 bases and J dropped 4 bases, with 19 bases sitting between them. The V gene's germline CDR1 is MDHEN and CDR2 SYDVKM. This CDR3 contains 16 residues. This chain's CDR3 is CASSSQWTGQNQPQHF. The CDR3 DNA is TGTGCCAGCAGCTCGCAGTGGACGGGACAAAATCAGCCCCAGCATTTT.

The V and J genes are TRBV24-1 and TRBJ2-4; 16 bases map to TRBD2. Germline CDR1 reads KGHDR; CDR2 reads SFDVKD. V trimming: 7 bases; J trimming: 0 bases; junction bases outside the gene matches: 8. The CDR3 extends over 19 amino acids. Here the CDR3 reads CATSPGLAGGKIAKNIQYF. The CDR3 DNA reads TGTGCCACCAGCCCGGGACTAGCGGGGGGGAAAATAGCCAAAAACATTCAGTACTTC.

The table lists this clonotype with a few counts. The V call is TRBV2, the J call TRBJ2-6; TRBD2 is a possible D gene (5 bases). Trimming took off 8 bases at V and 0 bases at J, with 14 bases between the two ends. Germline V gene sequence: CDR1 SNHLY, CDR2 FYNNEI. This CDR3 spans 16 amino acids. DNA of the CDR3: TGTGCCAGCTTTCCGGGAACAGACTCTGGGGCCAACGTCCTGACTTTC. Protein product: CASFPGTDSGANVLTF.

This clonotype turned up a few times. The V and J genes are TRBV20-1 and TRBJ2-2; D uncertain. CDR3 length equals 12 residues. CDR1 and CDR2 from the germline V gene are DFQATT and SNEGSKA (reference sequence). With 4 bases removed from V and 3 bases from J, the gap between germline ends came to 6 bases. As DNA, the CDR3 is TGCAGTGCTAAACGGGACACCGGGGAGCTGTTTTTT. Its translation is CSAKRDTGELFF.

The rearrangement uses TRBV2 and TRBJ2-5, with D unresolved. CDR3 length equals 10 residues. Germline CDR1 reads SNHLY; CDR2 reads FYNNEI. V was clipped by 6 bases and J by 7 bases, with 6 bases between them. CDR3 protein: CASRGATQYF. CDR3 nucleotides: TGTGCCAGCAGAGGAGCGACCCAGTACTTC.

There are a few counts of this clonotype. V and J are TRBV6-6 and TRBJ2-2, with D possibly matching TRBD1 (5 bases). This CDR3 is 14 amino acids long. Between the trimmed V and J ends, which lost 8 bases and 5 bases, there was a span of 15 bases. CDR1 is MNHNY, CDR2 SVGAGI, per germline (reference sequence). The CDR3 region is CASELTGQTGELFF. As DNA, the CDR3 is TGTGCCAGCGAGCTCACAGGACAAACCGGGGAGCTGTTTTTT.

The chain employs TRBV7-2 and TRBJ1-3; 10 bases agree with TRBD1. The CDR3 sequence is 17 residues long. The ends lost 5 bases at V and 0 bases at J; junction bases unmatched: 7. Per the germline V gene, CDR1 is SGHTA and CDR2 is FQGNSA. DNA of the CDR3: TGTGCCAGCAGCCAGGGACAGGGGATCTTCTCTGGAAACACCATATATTTT. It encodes CASSQGQGIFSGNTIYF.

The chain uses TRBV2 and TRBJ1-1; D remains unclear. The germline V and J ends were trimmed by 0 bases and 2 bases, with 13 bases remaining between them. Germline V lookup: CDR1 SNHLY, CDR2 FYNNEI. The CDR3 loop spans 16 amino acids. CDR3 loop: CASSEAGPRYNTEAFF. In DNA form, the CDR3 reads TGTGCCAGCAGTGAAGCCGGTCCCAGATATAACACTGAAGCTTTCTTT.

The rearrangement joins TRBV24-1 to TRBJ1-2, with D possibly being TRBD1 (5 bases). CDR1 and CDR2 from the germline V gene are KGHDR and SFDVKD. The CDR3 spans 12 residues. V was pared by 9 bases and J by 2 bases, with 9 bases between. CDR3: CATWQGNYGYTF. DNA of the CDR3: TGTGCCACCTGGCAGGGCAACTATGGCTACACCTTC.

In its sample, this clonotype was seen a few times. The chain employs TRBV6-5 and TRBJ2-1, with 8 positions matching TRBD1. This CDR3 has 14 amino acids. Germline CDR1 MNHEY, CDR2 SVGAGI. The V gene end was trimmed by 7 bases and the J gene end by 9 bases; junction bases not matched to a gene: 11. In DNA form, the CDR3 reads TGTGCCAGCACCTGGACAGGGTATACGGGTGAGCAGTTCTTC. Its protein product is CASTWTGYTGEQFF.

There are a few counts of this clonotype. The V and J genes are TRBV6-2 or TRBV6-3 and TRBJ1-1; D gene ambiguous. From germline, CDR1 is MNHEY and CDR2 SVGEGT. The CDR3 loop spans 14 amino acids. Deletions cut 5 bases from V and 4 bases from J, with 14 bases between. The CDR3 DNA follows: TGTGCCAGCAGTCCACTCCGGGGTCTCACTGAAGCTTTCTTT. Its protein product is CASSPLRGLTEAFF.

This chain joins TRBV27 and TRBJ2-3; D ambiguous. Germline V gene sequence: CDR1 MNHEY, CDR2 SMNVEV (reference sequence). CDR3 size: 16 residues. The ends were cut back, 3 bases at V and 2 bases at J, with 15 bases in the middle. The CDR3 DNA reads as TGTGCCAGCAGTTTCCTATCAAGACTGAACACAGATACGCAGTATTTT. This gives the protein CASSFLSRLNTDTQYF.

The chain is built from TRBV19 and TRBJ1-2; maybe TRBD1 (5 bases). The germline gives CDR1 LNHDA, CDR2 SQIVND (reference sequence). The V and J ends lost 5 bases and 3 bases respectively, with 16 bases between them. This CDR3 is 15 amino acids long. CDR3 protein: CASSPWDGLHYGYTF. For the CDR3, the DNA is TGTGCCAGTAGTCCCTGGGACGGCCTCCACTATGGCTACACCTTC.

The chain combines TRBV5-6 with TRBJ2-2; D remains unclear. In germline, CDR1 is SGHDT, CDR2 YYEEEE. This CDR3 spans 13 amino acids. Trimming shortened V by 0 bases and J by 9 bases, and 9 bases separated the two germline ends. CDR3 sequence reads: CASSLVGYRELFF. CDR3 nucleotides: TGTGCCAGCAGCTTGGTGGGTTACCGGGAGCTGTTTTTT.

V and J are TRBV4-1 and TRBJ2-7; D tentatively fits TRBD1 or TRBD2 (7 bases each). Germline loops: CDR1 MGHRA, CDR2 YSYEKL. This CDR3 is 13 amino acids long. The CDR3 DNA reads TGTGCCAGCAGCCAGGGGAGGGGACAGAAGCAGTACGTC. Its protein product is CASSQGRGQKQYV.

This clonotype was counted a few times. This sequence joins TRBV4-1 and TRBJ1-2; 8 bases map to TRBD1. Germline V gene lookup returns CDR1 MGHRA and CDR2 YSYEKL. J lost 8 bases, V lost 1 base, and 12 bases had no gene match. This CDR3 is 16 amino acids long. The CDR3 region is CASSQGTRQGAGGYTF. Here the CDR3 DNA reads TGCGCCAGCAGCCAAGGCACAAGGCAGGGGGCGGGAGGCTACACCTTC.

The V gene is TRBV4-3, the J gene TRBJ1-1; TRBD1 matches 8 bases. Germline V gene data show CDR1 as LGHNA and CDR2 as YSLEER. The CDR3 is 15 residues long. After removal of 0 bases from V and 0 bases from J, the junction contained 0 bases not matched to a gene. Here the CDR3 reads CASSQETGVNTEAFF. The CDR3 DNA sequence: TGCGCCAGCAGCCAAGAGACAGGGGTGAACACTGAAGCTTTCTTT.

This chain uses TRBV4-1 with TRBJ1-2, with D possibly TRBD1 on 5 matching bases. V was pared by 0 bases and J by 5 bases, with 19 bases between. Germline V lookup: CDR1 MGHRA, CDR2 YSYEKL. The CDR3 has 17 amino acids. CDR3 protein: CASSQESHATDEYGYTF. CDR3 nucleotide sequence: TGCGCCAGCAGCCAAGAAAGCCACGCGACAGACGAATATGGCTACACCTTC.

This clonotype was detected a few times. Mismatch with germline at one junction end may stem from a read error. This CDR3 reads CASSPPGTGNNEQFF. DNA for the CDR3: TGCGCCAGCAGCCCTCCAGGGACAGGGAACAACGAGCAGTTCTTC. This rearrangement joins TRBV4-1 to TRBJ2-1; 9 nucleotides line up with TRBD1. Germline V gives CDR1 MGHRA, CDR2 YSYEKL. The CDR3 totals 15 residues.

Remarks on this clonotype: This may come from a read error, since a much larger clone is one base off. This chain's CDR3 is CASSSGVFAGPRTDTQYF. The CDR3 nucleotides read TGTGCCAGCAGCTCAGGCGTGTTTGCGGGGCCCCGCACAGATACGCAGTATTTT. The chain combines TRBV7-6 with TRBJ2-3; D is perhaps TRBD2 (6 bases). Trimming removed 4 bases at V and 1 base at J, with 21 bases between. CDR1 is SGHVS and CDR2 is FNYEAQ in the germline V gene. The CDR3 is made up of 18 amino acids.

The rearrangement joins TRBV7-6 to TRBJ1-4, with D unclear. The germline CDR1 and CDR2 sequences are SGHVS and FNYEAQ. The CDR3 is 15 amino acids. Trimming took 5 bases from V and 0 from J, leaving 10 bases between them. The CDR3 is CASSPDVATNEKLFF. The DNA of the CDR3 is TGTGCCAGCAGCCCGGACGTTGCAACTAATGAAAAACTGTTTTTT.

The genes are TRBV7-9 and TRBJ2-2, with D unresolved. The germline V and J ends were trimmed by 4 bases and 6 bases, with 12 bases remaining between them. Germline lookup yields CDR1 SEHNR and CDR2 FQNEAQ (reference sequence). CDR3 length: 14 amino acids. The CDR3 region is CASSSRLAAGELFF. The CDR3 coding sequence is TGTGCCAGCAGCTCCCGACTGGCCGCCGGGGAGCTGTTTTTT.

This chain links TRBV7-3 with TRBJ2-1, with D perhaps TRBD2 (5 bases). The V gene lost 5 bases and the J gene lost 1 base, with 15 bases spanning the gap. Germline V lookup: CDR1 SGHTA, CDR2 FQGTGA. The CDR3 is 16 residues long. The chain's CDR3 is CASSPPGGRSYNEQFF. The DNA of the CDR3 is TGTGCCAGCAGCCCACCGGGCGGGCGTTCCTACAATGAGCAGTTCTTC.

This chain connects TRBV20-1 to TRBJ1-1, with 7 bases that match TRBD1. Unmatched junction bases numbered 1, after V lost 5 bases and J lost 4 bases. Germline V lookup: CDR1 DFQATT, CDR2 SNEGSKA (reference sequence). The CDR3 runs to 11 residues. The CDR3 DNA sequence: TGCAGTGCTCAGGGGGGCACTGAAGCTTTCTTT. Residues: CSAQGGTEAFF.

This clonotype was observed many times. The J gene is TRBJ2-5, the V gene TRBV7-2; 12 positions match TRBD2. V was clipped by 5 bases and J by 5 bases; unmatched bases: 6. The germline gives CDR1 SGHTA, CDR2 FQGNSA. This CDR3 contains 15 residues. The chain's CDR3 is CASSPSGGAWETQYF. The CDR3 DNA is TGTGCCAGCAGCCCTAGCGGGGGGGCTTGGGAGACCCAGTACTTC. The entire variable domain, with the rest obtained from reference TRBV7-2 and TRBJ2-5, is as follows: GAGVSQSPSNKVTEKGKDVELRCDPISGHTALYWYRQSLGQGLEFLIYFQGNSAPDKSGLPSDRFSAERTGGSVSTLTIQRTQQEDSAVYLCASSPSGGAWETQYFGPGTRLLVL.

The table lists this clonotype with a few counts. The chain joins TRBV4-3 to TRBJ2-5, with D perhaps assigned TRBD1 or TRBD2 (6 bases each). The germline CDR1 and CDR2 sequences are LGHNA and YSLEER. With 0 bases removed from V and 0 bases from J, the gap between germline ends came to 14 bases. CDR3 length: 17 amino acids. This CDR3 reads CASSQDLLGGNQETQYF. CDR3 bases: TGCGCCAGCAGCCAAGATCTATTAGGGGGGAACCAAGAGACCCAGTACTTC.

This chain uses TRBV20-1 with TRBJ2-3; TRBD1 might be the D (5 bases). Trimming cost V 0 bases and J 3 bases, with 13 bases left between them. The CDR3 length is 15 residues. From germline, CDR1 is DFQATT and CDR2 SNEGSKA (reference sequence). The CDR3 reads CSARDRALATDTQYF. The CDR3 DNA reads TGCAGTGCTAGAGACAGGGCCCTCGCAACAGATACGCAGTATTTT.

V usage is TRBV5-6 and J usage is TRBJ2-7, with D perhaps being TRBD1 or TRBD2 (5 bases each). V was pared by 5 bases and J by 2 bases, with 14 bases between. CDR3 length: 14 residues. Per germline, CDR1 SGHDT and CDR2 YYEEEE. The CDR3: CASSTGRRPYEQYF. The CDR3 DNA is TGTGCCAGCAGTACGGGACGTCGGCCCTACGAGCAGTACTTC.

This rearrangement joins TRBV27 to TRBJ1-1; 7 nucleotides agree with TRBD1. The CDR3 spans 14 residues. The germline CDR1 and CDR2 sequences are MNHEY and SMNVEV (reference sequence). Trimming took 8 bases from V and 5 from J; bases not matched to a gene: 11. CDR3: CASYSPRGHTEAFF. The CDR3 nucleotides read TGTGCCAGCTACTCGCCGAGGGGGCATACTGAAGCTTTCTTT.